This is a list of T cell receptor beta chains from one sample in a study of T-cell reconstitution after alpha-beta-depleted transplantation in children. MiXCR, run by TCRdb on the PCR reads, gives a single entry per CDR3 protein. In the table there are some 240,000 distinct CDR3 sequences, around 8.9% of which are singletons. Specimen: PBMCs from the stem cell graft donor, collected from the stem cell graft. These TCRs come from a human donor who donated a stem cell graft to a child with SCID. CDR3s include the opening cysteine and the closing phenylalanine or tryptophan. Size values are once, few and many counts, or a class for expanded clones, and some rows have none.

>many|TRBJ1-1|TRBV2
CASSLNGQLLNTEAFF
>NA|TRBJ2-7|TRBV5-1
CASSLSGAYFYEQYF
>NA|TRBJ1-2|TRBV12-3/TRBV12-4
CASSPRSVFDPNYGYTF
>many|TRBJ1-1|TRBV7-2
CASSLTVNIEAFF
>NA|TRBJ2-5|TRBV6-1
CASSATTGVQETQYF
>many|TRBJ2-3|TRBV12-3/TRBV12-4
CASSLYVQTDTQYF
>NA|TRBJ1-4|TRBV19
CASSAGRSGEKLFF
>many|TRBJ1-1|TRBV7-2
CASSYDRAFEAFF
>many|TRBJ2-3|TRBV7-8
CASSLETVSGRTDTQYF
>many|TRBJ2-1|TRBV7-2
CASSDHRGDNEQFF
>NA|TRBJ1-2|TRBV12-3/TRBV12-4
CASSSRGQGRGYTF
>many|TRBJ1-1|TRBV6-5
CASSSAEGGNTEAFF
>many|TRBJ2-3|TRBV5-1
CASSLMGGGTDTQYF
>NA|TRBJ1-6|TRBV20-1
CSARDPGTYNSPLYF